This T cell receptor (beta chain) stems from a study of monozygotic twins with cystic fibrosis. The CDR3 runs 13 residues. Per germline, CDR1 SGHDT and CDR2 YYEEEE. Trimming pared 5 bases from V and 1 base from J, leaving 10 bases between. The method was immunoSEQ multiplex PCR; TCRdb's version includes in-frame clones alone and lacks a portion of them. This table has about 35,000 clones, more than 60% appearing once. A remark on this clone: The antigen is not known.

Study results and caveats: Median Simpson clonality of 0.0095 suggested naive T cells predominated. In 13 of 16 pairs, V gene usage was closest to the co-twin's.

This sequence was found in a girl under 18 with cystic fibrosis. Source material: blood. The chain couples TRBV5-6 to TRBJ2-7; D unclear. For the CDR3, the DNA is TGTGCCAGCAGTGAAGGGCCATCCTACGAGCAGTACTTC. It specifies CASSEGPSYEQYF.